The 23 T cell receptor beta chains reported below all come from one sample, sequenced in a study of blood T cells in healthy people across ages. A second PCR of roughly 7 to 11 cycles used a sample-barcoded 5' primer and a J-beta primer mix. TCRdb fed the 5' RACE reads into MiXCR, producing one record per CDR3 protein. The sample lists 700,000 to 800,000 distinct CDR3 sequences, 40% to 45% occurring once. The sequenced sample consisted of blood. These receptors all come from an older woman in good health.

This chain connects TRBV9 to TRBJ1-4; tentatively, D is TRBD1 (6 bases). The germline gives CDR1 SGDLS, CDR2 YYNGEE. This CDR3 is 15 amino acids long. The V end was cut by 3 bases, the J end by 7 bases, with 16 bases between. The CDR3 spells CASSGTTGAGEKLFF. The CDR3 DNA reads TGTGCCAGCAGCGGCACGACAGGAGCAGGTGAAAAACTGTTTTTT.

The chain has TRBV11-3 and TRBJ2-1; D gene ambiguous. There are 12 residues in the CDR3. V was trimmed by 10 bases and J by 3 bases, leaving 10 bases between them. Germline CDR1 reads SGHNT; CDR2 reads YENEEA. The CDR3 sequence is CANGRNYNEQFF. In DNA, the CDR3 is TGTGCCAACGGACGGAACTACAATGAGCAGTTCTTC. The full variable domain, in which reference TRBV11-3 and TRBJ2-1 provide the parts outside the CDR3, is EAGVVQSPRYKIIEKKQPVAFWCNPISGHNTLYWYLQNLGQGPELLIRYENEEAVDDSQLPKDRFSAERLKGVDSTLKIQPAELGDSAVYLCANGRNYNEQFFGPGTRLTVL.

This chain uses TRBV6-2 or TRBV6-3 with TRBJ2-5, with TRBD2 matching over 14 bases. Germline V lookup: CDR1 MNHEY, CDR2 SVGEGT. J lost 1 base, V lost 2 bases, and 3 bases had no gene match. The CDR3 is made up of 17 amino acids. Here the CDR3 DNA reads TGTGCCAGCAGTTACGGACTAGCGGGAGGTTCCCAAGAGACCCAGTACTTC. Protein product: CASSYGLAGGSQETQYF.

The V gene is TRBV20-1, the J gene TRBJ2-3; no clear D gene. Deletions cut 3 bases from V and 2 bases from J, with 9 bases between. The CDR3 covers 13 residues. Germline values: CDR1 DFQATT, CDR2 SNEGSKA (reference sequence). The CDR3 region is CSARLQTTDTQYF. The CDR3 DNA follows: TGCAGTGCTAGGTTGCAGACCACAGATACGCAGTATTTT.

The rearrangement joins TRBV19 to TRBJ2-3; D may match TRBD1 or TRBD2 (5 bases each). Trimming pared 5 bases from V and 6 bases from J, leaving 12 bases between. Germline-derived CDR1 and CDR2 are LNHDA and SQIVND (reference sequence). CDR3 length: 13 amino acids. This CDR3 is CASSSGPADTQYF. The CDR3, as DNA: TGTGCCAGTAGTTCGGGACCCGCGGATACGCAGTATTTT.

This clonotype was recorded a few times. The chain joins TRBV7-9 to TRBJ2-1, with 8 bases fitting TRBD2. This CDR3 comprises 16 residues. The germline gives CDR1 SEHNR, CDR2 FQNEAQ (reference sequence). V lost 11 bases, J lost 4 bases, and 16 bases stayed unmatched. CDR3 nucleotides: TGTGCCGTCCCAGGGACAAGCGGGGGAGTTTACAATGAGCAGTTCTTC. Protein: CAVPGTSGGVYNEQFF.

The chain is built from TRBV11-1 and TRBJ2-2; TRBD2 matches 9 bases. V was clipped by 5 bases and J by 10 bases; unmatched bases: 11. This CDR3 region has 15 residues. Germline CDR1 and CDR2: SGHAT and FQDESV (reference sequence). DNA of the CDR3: TGTGCCAGCAGCCTACCGGGACTAGCCTCCGAGGAGCTGTTTTTT. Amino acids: CASSLPGLASEELFF.

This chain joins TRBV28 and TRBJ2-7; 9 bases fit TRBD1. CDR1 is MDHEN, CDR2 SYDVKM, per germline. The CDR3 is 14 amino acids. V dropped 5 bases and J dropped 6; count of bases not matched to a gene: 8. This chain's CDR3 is CASSTGQGIAEQYF. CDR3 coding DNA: TGTGCCAGCAGTACGGGACAGGGTATCGCCGAGCAGTACTTC.

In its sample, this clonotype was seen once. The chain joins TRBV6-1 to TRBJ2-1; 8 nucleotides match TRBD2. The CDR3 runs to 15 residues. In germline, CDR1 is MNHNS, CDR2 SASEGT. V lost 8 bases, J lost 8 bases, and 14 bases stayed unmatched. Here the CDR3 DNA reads TGTGCCAGCGGCGCCGCGAGCGGGGGCTCCCATGAGCAGTTCTTC. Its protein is CASGAASGGSHEQFF.

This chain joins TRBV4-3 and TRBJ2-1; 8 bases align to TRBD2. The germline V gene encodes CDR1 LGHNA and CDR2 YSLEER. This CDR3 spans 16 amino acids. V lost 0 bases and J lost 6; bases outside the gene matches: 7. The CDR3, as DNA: TGCGCCAGCAGCCAAGATAACGGGAGGGAGTCCAATGAGCAGTTCTTC. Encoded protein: CASSQDNGRESNEQFF.

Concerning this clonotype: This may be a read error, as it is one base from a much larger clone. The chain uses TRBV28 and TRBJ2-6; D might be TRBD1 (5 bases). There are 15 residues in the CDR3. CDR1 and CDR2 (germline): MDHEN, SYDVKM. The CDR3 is CAGSSTGPGANVLTF. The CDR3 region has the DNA TGTGCCGGCAGTTCCACAGGCCCAGGGGCCAACGTCCTGACTTTC.

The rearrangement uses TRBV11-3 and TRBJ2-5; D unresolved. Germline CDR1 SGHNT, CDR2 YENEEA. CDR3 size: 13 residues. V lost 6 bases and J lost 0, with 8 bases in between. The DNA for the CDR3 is TGTGCCAGCAGACGGAAGAACCAAGAGACCCAGTACTTC. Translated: CASRRKNQETQYF.

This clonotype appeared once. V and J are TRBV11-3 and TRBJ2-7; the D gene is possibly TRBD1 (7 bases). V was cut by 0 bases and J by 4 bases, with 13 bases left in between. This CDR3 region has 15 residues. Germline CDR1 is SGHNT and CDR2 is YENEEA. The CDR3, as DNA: TGTGCCAGCAGCTTAGAACCGGGGGACAGTTACGAGCAGTACTTC. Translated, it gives CASSLEPGDSYEQYF.

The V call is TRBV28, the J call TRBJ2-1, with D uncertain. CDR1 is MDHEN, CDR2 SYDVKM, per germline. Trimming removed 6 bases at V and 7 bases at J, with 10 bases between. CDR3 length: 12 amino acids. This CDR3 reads CASRSSDNEQFF. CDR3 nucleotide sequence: TGTGCCAGCAGATCAAGTGATAATGAGCAGTTCTTC.

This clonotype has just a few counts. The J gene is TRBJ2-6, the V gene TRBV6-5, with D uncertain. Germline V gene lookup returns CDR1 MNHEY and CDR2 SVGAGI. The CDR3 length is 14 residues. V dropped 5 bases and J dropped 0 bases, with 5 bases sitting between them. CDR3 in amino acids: CASSRPSGANVLTF. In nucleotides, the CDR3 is TGTGCCAGCAGTCGCCCCTCTGGGGCCAACGTCCTGACTTTC.

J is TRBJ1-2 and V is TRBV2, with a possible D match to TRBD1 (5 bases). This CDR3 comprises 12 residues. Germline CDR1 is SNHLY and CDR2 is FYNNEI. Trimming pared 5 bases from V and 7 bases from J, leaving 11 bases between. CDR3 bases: TGTGCCAGCAGTCGCAGGGTCGCTGGCTACACCTTC. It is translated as CASSRRVAGYTF. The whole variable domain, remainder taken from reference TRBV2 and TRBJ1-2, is EPEVTQTPSHQVTQMGQEVILRCVPISNHLYFYWYRQILGQKVEFLVSFYNNEISEKSEIFDDQFSVERPDGSNFTLKIRSTKLEDSAMYFCASSRRVAGYTFGSGTRLTVV.

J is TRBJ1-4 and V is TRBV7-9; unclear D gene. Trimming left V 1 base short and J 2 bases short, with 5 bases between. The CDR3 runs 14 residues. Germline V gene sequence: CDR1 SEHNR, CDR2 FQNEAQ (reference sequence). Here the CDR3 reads CASSLDRTNEKLFF. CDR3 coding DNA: TGTGCCAGCAGCTTAGATAGGACTAATGAAAAACTGTTTTTT.

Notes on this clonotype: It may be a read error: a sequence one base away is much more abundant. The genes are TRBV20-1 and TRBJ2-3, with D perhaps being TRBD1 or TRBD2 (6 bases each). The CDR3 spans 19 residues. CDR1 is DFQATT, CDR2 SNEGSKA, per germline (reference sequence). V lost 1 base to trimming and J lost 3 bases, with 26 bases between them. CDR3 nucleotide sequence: TGCAGTGCTAGAGCCGACAGGTCAAGGGGGGTAGAGAGGACAGATACGCAGTATTTT. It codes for CSARADRSRGVERTDTQYF.

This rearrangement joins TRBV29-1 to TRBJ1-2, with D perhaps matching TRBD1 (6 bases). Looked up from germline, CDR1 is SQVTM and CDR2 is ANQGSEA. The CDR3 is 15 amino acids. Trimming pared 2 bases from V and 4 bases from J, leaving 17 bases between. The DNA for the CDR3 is TGCAGCGTTGAAAAGCCACAGGGCGGGACCTATGGCTACACCTTC. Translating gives CSVEKPQGGTYGYTF.

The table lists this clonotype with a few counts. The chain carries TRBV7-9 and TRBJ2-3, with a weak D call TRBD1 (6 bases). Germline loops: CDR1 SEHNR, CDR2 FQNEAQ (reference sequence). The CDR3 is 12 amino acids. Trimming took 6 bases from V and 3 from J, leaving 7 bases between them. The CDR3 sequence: CASRGQTDTQYF. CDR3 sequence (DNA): TGTGCCAGCAGAGGACAGACAGATACGCAGTATTTT.

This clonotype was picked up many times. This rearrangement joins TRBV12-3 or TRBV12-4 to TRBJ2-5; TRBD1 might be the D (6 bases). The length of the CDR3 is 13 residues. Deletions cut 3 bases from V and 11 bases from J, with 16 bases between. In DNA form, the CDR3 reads TGTGCCAGCAGTTTCGACAGGATGGGGGAGCAGTACTTC. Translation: CASSFDRMGEQYF.

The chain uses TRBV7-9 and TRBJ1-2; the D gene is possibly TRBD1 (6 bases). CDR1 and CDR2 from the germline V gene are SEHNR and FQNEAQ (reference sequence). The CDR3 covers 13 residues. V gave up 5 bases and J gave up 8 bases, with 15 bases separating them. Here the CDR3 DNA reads TGTGCCAGCAGCCCGACAGGTCCGGGCGGCTACACCTTC. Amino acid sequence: CASSPTGPGGYTF.

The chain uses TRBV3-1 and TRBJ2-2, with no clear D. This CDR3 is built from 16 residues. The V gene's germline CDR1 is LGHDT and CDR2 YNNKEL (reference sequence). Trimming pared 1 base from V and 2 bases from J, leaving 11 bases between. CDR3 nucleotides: TGTGCCAGCAGCCAAGCGTGGAGCCTTAACACCGGGGAGCTGTTTTTT. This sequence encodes CASSQAWSLNTGELFF.